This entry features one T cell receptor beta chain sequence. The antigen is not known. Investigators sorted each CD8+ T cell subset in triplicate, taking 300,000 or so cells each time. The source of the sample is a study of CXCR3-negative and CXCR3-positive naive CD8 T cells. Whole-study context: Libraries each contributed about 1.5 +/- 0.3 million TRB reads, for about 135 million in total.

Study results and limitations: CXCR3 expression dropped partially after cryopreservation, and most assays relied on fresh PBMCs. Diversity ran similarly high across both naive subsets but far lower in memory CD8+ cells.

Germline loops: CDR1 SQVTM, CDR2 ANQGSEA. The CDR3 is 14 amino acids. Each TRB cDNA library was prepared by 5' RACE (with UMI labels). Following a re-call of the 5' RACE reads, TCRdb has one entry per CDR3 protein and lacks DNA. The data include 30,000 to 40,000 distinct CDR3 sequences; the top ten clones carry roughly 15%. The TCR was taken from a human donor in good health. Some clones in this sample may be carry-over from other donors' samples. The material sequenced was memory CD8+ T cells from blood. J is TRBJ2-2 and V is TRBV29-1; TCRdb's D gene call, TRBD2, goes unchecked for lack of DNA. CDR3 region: CSVNLGLAAGELFF.